This T cell receptor beta chain was documented in a study of T cells in Graves' hyperthyroidism and ophthalmopathy. V lost 6 bases to trimming and J lost 5 bases, with 10 bases between them. This CDR3 contains 11 residues. Germline CDR1 and CDR2: SQVTM and ANQGSEA. From RNA transcripts, TCR beta CDR3 regions were amplified. TCR CDR3 regions were first amplified by RT-PCR with HTBI primers. TCRdb re-derived calls from the multiplex PCR reads in MiXCR, one entry per CDR3 protein. The sample consists of 560,000 or so distinct CDR3 sequences, 46% of them appearing once. On this clonotype itself: The antigen remains undetermined.

Criteria for exclusion of patients were uncontrolled infection, other autoimmune disease, pregnancy or lactation. Points from the study as a whole: Blood shared most expanded thyroid clonotypes above 0.001. Using 13 V-J features, a model discriminated ophthalmopathy from stable hyperthyroidism. The model anticipated ophthalmopathy a median about six months pre-onset.

The sample taken for sequencing was peripheral blood or thyroid tissue (not recorded which). This clonotype was obtained from a woman between 18 and 30 years old with Graves' hyperthyroidism. The J gene is TRBJ1-2, the V gene TRBV29-1; no clear D gene. The CDR3 loop is CSVVWGYGYTF. DNA of the CDR3: TGCAGCGTGGTCTGGGGATATGGCTACACCTTC.